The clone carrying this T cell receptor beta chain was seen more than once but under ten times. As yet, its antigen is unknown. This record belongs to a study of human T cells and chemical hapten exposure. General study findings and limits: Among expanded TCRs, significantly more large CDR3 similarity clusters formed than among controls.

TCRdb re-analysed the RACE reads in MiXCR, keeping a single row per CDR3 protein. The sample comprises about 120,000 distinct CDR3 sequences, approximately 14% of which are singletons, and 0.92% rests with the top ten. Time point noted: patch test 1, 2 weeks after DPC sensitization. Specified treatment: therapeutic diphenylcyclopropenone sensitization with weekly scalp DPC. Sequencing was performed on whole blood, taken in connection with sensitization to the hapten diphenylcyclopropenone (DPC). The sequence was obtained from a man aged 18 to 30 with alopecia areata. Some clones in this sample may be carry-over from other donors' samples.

The CDR3 bases are TGTGCCAGCAGCTTCTACCAGAGCACAGATACGCAGTATTTT. Translated: CASSFYQSTDTQYF. The gene calls are TRBV11-2 and TRBJ2-3, with no clear D. CDR1 is SGHAT and CDR2 is FQNNGV in the germline V gene. The CDR3 runs to 14 residues. V lost 3 bases to trimming and J lost 0 bases, with 7 bases between them.